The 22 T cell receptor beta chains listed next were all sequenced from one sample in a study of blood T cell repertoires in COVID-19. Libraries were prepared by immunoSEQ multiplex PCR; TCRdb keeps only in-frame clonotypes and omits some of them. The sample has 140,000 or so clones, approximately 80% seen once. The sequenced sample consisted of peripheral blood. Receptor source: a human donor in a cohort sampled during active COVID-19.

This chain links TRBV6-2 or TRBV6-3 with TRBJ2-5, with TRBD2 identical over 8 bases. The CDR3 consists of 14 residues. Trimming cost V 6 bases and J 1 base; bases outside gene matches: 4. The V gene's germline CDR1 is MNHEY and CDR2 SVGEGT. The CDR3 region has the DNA TGTGCCAGCAGCCCGGGGGGGTCCCAAGAGACCCAGTACTTC. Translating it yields CASSPGGSQETQYF.

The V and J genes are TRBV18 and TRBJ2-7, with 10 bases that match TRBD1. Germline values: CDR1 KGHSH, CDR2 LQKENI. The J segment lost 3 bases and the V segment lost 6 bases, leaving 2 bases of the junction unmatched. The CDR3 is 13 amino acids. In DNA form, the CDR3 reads TGTGCCAGCTCGACAGGGGGCTTCTACGAGCAGTACTTC. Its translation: CASSTGGFYEQYF.

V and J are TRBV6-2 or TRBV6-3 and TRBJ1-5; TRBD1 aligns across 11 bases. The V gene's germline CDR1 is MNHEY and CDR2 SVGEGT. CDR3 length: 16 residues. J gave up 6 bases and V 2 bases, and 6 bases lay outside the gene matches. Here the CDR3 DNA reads TGTGCCAGCAGTTACGGACAGGGGGCAGTTGGTCAGCCCCAGCATTTT. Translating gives CASSYGQGAVGQPQHF.

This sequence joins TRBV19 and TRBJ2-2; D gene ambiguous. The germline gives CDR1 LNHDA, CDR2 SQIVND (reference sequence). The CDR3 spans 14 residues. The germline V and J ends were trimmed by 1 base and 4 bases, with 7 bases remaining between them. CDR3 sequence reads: CASSIALRTGELFF. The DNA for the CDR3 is TGTGCCAGTAGTATAGCTCTCCGCACCGGGGAGCTGTTTTTT.

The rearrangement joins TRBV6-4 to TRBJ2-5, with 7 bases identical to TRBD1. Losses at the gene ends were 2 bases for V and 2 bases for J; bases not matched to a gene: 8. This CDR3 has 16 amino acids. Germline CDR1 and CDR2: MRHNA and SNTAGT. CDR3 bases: TGTGCCAGCAGTGACATGGGACAGTATCTACAAGAGACCCAGTACTTC. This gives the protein CASSDMGQYLQETQYF.

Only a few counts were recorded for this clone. This CDR3 reads CASSNRQRNYGYTF. The CDR3 DNA reads TGTGCCAGTAGTAACAGACAGAGAAACTATGGCTACACCTTC. The V and J genes are TRBV19 and TRBJ1-2, with a tentative D call TRBD1 (5 bases). The CDR3 loop spans 14 amino acids. Germline V gene data show CDR1 as LNHDA and CDR2 as SQIVND (reference sequence). Trimming cost V 4 bases and J 2 bases, with 11 bases left between them.

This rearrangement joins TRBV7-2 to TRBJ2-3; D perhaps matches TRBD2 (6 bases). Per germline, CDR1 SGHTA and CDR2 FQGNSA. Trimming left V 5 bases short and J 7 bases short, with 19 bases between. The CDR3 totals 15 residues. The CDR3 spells CASSPTGGVTNTQYF. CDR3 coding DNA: TGTGCCAGCAGCCCAACAGGAGGGGTCACGAATACGCAGTATTTT.

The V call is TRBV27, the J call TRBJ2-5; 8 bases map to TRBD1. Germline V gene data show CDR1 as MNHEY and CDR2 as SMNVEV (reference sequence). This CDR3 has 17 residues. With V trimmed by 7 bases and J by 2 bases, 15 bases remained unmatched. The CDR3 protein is CASTATGAGGLQETQYF. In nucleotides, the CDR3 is TGTGCCAGCACCGCAACGGGAGCAGGGGGCCTGCAAGAGACCCAGTACTTC.

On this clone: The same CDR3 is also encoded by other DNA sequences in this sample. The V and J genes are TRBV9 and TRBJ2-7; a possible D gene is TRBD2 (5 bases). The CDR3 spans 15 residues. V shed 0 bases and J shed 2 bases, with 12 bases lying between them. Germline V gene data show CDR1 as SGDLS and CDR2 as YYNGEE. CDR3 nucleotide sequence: TGTGCCAGCAGCGTAGAATCCGGGCGGGCCTACGAGCAGTACTTC. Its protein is CASSVESGRAYEQYF.

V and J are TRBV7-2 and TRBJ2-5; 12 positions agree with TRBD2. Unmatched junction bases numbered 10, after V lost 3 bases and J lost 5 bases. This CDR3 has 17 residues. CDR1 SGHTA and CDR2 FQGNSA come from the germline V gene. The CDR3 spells CASSFSSGRARGETQYF. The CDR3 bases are TGTGCCAGCAGCTTCTCTAGCGGGAGGGCGAGGGGGGAGACCCAGTACTTC.

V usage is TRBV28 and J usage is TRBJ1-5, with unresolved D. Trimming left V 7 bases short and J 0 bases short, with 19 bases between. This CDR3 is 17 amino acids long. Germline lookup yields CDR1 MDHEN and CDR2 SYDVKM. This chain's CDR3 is CASTDVMTRYSNQPQHF. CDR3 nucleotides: TGTGCCAGCACTGACGTTATGACACGTTATAGCAATCAGCCCCAGCATTTT.

Written as DNA, the CDR3 is TGTGCCAGCAGCCGTCCTGTTAATAGCCTATCGACGACCTACGAGCAGTACTTC. It translates to CASSRPVNSLSTTYEQYF. The chain carries TRBV7-2 and TRBJ2-7; D gene unclear. CDR1 is SGHTA, CDR2 FQGNSA, per germline. The CDR3 totals 18 residues. Trimming cost V 5 bases and J 2 bases, with 25 bases left between them.

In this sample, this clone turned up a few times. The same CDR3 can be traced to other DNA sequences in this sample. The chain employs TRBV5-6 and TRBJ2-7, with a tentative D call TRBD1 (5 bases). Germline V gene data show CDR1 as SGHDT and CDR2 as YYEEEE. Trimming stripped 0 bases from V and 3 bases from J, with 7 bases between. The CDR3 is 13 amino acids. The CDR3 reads CASSLGQSYEQYF. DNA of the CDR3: TGTGCCAGCAGCTTGGGACAGAGCTACGAGCAGTACTTC. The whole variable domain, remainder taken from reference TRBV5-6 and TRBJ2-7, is DAGVTQSPTHLIKTRGQQVTLRCSPKSGHDTVSWYQQALGQGPQFIFQYYEEEERQRGNFPDRFSGHQFPNYSSELNVNALLLGDSALYLCASSLGQSYEQYFGPGTRLTVT.

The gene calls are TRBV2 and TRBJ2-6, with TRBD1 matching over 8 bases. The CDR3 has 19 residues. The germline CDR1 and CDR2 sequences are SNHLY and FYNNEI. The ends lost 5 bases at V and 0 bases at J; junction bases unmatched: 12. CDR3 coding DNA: TGTGCCAGCAGTCAAATCCGACAGGGGCTGATCTCTGGGGCCAACGTCCTGACTTTC. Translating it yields CASSQIRQGLISGANVLTF.

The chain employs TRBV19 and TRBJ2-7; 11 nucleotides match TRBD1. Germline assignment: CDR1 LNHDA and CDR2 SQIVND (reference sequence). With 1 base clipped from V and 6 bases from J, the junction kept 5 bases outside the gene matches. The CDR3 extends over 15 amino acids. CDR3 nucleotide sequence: TGTGCCAGTAGTATAGTCTGGACAGGGGGCGGCGAGCAGTACTTC. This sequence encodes CASSIVWTGGGEQYF.

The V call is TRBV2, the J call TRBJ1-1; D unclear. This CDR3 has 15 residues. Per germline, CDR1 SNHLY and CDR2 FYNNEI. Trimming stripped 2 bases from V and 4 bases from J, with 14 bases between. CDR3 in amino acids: CASSERTYGVTEAFF. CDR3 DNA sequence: TGTGCCAGCAGTGAAAGGACTTATGGGGTCACTGAAGCTTTCTTT.

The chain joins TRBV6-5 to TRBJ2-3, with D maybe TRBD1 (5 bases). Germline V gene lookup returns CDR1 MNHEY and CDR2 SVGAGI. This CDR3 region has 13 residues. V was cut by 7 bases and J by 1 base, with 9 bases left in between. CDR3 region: CASKTEGTDTQYF. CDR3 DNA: TGTGCCAGCAAGACAGAGGGCACAGATACGCAGTATTTT.

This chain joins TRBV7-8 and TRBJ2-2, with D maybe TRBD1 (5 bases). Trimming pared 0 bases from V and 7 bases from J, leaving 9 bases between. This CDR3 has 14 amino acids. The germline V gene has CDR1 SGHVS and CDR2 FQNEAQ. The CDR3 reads CASSLAPGIGELFF. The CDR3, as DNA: TGTGCCAGCAGCTTAGCTCCAGGGATCGGGGAGCTGTTTTTT.

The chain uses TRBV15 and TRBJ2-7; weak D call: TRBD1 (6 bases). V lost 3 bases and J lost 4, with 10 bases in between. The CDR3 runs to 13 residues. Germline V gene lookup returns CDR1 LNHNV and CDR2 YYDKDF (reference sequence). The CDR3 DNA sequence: TGTGCCACCAGCAGCCAACAGGGTTACGAGCAGTACTTC. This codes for CATSSQQGYEQYF.

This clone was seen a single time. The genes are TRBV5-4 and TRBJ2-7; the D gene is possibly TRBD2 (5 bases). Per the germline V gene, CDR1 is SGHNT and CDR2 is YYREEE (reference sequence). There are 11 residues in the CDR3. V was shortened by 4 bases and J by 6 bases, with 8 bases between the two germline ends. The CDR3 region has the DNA TGTGCCAGCAGCCTACGGGGCGAGCAGTACTTC. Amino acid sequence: CASSLRGEQYF.

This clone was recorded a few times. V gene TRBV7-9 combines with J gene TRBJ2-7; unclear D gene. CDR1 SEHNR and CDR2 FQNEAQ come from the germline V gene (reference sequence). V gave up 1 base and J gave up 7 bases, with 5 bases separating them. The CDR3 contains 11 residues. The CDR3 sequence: CASSLGTEQYF. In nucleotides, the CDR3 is TGTGCCAGCAGCTTAGGAACTGAGCAGTACTTC.

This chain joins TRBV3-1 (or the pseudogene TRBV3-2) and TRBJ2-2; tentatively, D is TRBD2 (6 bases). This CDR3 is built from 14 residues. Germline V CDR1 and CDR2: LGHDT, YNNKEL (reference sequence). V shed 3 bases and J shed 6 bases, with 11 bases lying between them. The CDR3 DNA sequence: TGTGCCAGCAGCCAGACGAAGCGGGCCGGGGAGCTGTTTTTT. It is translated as CASSQTKRAGELFF.